This is a list of T cell receptor beta chains from one sample in a study of shared clonotypes between healthy human individuals. TCRdb's copy holds only in-frame clones and misses some; the assay was immunoSEQ multiplex PCR. The sample gives about 2.3 million clones, more than 85% of which show up once; around 0.4% is in the top ten. The specimen was naive CD4+ T cells from PBMCs. These receptors all come from a man between 18 and 35 years old in good health. Some clones in this sample may be carry-over from other donors' samples. Each CDR3 is given with its conserved first and last residue. The D gene is left open where the match is weak. Clone size is given for some rows only: seen once, a few or many times, or a class if the clone is expanded.

-	TRBV25-1	13	TRBJ1-4	-	TGTGCCAGCAGTGAATCAGGAAGTGAAAAACTGTTTTTT	CASSESGSEKLFF
-	TRBV27	14	TRBJ1-5	-	TGTGCCAGCAGTTTTAGTAGGACGGATCAGCCCCAGCATTTT	CASSFSRTDQPQHF
-	TRBV5-1	16	TRBJ2-4	-	TGCGCCAGCAGCTTGGACAGGGCTTCTGGCAAAAACATTCAGTACTTC	CASSLDRASGKNIQYF
TRBD1	TRBV28	14	TRBJ2-7	-	TGTGCCAGCAGTTTTAGGGACAGCTCCTACGAGCAGTACTTC	CASSFRDSSYEQYF
-	TRBV5-3	16	TRBJ2-2	-	TGTGCCAGTGGGCAGCGGATTCCCCCGGGGACCGGGGAGCTGTTTTTT	CASGQRIPPGTGELFF
-	TRBV28	12	TRBJ1-1	-	TGTGCCAGCAGACCTGGGAGGACTGAAGCTTTCTTT	CASRPGRTEAFF
TRBD1	TRBV7-9	14	TRBJ2-7	-	TGTGCCAGCACCTTAGGGACAGGGAACTACGAGCAGTACTTC	CASTLGTGNYEQYF
-	TRBV4-2	15	TRBJ2-1	-	TGTGCCAGCAGCCAAGGGTCCCCCGGCAACAATGAGCAGTTCTTC	CASSQGSPGNNEQFF
-	TRBV29-1	10	TRBJ1-1	few	TGCAGCGCCGTGAACGAGGGAGCTTTCTTT	CSAVNEGAFF
TRBD2	TRBV7-8	14	TRBJ2-3	-	TGTGCCAGCAGCTCCCGGGAGGGAGGGGCTGCGCAGTATTTT	CASSSREGGAAQYF